Sequencing of this T cell receptor beta chain was carried out in a study of blood T cell repertoires in COVID-19. Study-level information: Samples representing acute and convalescent COVID-19 were sourced from the United States, Italy and Spain.

The germline V gene encodes CDR1 MDHEN and CDR2 SYDVKM. The length of the CDR3 is 12 residues. V lost 3 bases and J 8 bases, leaving 11 bases between the germline ends. As originally analysed: From reference gene primer amplification, estimates of nucleated cell counts were derived. Clones were sequenced by immunoSEQ multiplex PCR, and TCRdb holds only the in-frame ones, with some missing. Clone size and V and J calls were adopted from that table, with D and trimming inferred from the DNA. The sample lists tens of thousands of clones; roughly 91% were seen once. Sequencing was carried out using peripheral blood. This sequence joins TRBV28 and TRBJ2-7; D remains unclear. The receptor was isolated from a man aged 50 to 60 with active COVID-19. The CDR3 sequence is CASSLRRYQQYF. CDR3 bases: TGTGCCAGCAGTTTGAGGCGTTACCAGCAGTACTTC.